Below are 26 T cell receptor beta chains sequenced from a single sample in a study of identical twins. TCRdb redid the calling of the 5' RACE reads with MiXCR, one entry per CDR3 protein. The profile shows fewer than 550,000 distinct CDR3 sequences, approximately 15% of them singletons. These sequences were also reported in another study, on yellow fever vaccine responses in identical twins.

Sequencing was done on a sample of CD4+ T cells sorted from blood. These receptors were obtained from a woman younger than 30 in good health.

This sequence joins TRBV5-1 and TRBJ2-1; 8 bases are shared with TRBD2. The CDR3 sequence is 15 residues long. CDR1 SGHRS and CDR2 YFSETQ come from the germline V gene. The trim removed 5 bases at V and 7 bases at J, leaving 11 bases unmatched. The CDR3 DNA reads as TGCGCCAGCAGTCCCCGACCCAGCGGGGGTAATGAGCAGTTCTTC. Its translation is CASSPRPSGGNEQFF.

This chain links TRBV29-1 with TRBJ1-1; no reliable D call. The CDR3 spans 13 residues. CDR1 SQVTM and CDR2 ANQGSEA come from the germline V gene. Trimming took off 6 bases at V and 1 base at J, with 12 bases between the two ends. The CDR3 spells CSVKTAANTEAFF. The CDR3 DNA sequence: TGCAGCGTGAAAACCGCAGCGAACACTGAAGCTTTCTTT.

The rearrangement joins TRBV6-2 or TRBV6-3 to TRBJ2-7, with 8 bases that match TRBD2. CDR1 and CDR2 (germline): MNHEY, SVGEGT. J gave up 0 bases and V 8 bases, and 12 bases lay outside the gene matches. The CDR3 contains 16 residues. The CDR3 sequence: CASSITGTRNSYEQYF. The CDR3 DNA is TGTGCCAGCTCGATTACCGGGACTAGGAACTCCTACGAGCAGTACTTC.

This clonotype was picked up a small number of times. The V and J genes are TRBV12-3 or TRBV12-4 and TRBJ2-1; D is possibly TRBD1 (5 bases). CDR3 length: 13 amino acids. Trimming shortened V by 2 bases and J by 5 bases, and 7 bases separated the two germline ends. The DNA for the CDR3 is TGTGCCAGCAGTTTAAAGGGGAACAATGAGCAGTTCTTC. As protein: CASSLKGNNEQFF.

This clonotype was recorded many times. The rearrangement joins TRBV29-1 to TRBJ2-2; D gene uncertain. V was pared by 0 bases and J by 5 bases, with 13 bases between. This CDR3 comprises 15 residues. Germline V gene lookup returns CDR1 SQVTM and CDR2 ANQGSEA. CDR3 sequence reads: CSVEDQAMKTGELFF. Here the CDR3 DNA reads TGCAGCGTTGAAGATCAAGCAATGAAAACCGGGGAGCTGTTTTTT.

This clonotype was counted only a few times. The V call is TRBV9, the J call TRBJ2-3, with D perhaps matching TRBD1 or TRBD2 (6 bases each). The CDR3 length is 16 residues. V lost 2 bases and J lost 6, with 19 bases in between. CDR1 is SGDLS, CDR2 YYNGEE, per germline. The CDR3 sequence: CASSVALAGVEDTQYF. The CDR3 DNA sequence: TGTGCCAGCAGCGTGGCACTAGCAGGGGTTGAGGATACGCAGTATTTT.

The table lists this clonotype with many counts. The rearrangement links TRBV10-3 to TRBJ2-5; D is perhaps TRBD1 or TRBD2 (7 bases each). V was shortened by 6 bases and J by 0 bases, with 17 bases between the two germline ends. The CDR3 is 16 amino acids. Germline CDR1 is ENHRY and CDR2 is SYGVKD. The CDR3 loop is CAIRKGASGNQETQYF. The CDR3 bases are TGTGCCATCAGGAAGGGGGCTAGCGGTAACCAAGAGACCCAGTACTTC.

This chain links TRBV12-3 or TRBV12-4 with TRBJ2-5; 8 nucleotides agree with TRBD1. CDR3 size: 15 residues. Losses at the gene ends were 8 bases for V and 5 bases for J; bases not matched to a gene: 13. The CDR3 is CASGKGQGSRETQYF. The CDR3 DNA follows: TGTGCCAGCGGAAAAGGACAGGGTAGTCGGGAGACCCAGTACTTC.

This clonotype was picked up many times. The CDR3 DNA reads TGTGCCAGCAGCCAGGACAGGGCCTCCTACAATGAGCAGTTCTTC. Translated: CASSQDRASYNEQFF. The chain has TRBV7-9 and TRBJ2-1, with 8 bases aligning to TRBD1. The germline V gene encodes CDR1 SEHNR and CDR2 FQNEAQ (reference sequence). This CDR3 region has 15 residues. Germline trimming cut 5 bases from V and 0 bases from J; bases unmatched to any gene: 3.

This sequence joins TRBV3-1 and TRBJ2-3; a weak D match, TRBD1 (5 bases). Trimming took off 4 bases at V and 0 bases at J, with 8 bases between the two ends. This CDR3 contains 14 residues. Germline-derived CDR1 and CDR2 are LGHDT and YNNKEL (reference sequence). CDR3 loop: CASSPTVSTDTQYF. DNA of the CDR3: TGTGCCAGCAGCCCGACAGTTAGCACAGATACGCAGTATTTT.

This clonotype has more than one count but fewer than ten. The J gene is TRBJ2-7, the V gene TRBV28; D is unclear. Germline values: CDR1 MDHEN, CDR2 SYDVKM. The CDR3 has 11 residues. V gave up 8 bases and J gave up 3 bases, with 8 bases separating them. The CDR3 protein is CASWAGYEQYF. For the CDR3, the DNA is TGTGCCAGCTGGGCCGGCTACGAGCAGTACTTC.

This clonotype was seen more than once but under ten times. The chain links TRBV6-5 to TRBJ2-5; a possible D gene is TRBD2 (6 bases). The germline V gene encodes CDR1 MNHEY and CDR2 SVGAGI. This CDR3 contains 14 residues. V lost 4 bases to trimming and J lost 4 bases, with 13 bases between them. The CDR3 coding sequence is TGTGCCAGCAGTTCTGGGGCTAGCGCAGAGACCCAGTACTTC. Its translation: CASSSGASAETQYF.

J is TRBJ2-3 and V is TRBV9; D is unresolved. The V gene's germline CDR1 is SGDLS and CDR2 YYNGEE. The CDR3 loop spans 13 amino acids. Trimming took 1 base from V and 4 from J, leaving 7 bases between them. This CDR3 is CASSVLGPDTQYF. DNA of the CDR3: TGTGCCAGCAGCGTACTGGGTCCAGATACGCAGTATTTT. The variable domain in full, with the rest retrieved from reference TRBV9 and TRBJ2-3, is DSGVTQTPKHLITATGQRVTLRCSPRSGDLSVYWYQQSLDQGLQFLIQYYNGEERAKGNILERFSAQQFPDLHSELNLSSLELGDSALYFCASSVLGPDTQYFGPGTRLTVL.

The gene calls are TRBV12-3 or TRBV12-4 and TRBJ1-5; weak D call: TRBD1 (5 bases). The CDR3 has 15 amino acids. V was cut by 6 bases and J by 0 bases, with 12 bases left in between. Here the CDR3 reads CASREAGNSNQPQHF. The CDR3 DNA sequence: TGTGCCAGCAGGGAGGCAGGGAATAGCAATCAGCCCCAGCATTTT.

This rearrangement joins TRBV4-3 to TRBJ2-1, with 8 positions matching TRBD2. With V trimmed by 0 bases and J by 0 bases, 7 bases remained unmatched. CDR1 LGHNA and CDR2 YSLEER come from the germline V gene. The CDR3 loop spans 18 amino acids. CDR3 in amino acids: CASSQDGIAGFSYNEQFF. CDR3 bases: TGCGCCAGCAGCCAAGATGGGATAGCGGGATTCTCCTACAATGAGCAGTTCTTC.

This clonotype occurred many times. The chain couples TRBV12-3 or TRBV12-4 to TRBJ2-3; a possible D gene is TRBD1 (5 bases). Trimming pared 5 bases from V and 8 bases from J, leaving 14 bases between. The CDR3 contains 13 residues. CDR3 loop: CASSPSGAPTQYF. CDR3 in DNA: TGTGCCAGCAGTCCTTCTGGGGCCCCTACGCAGTATTTT.

The J gene is TRBJ1-5, the V gene TRBV7-9; possibly TRBD1 for D (6 bases). The CDR3 is 15 residues long. Germline CDR1 reads SEHNR; CDR2 reads FQNEAQ (reference sequence). Trimming shortened V by 1 base and J by 4 bases, and 11 bases separated the two germline ends. The CDR3 loop reads CASSLDGGPNQPQHF. The CDR3 region has the DNA TGTGCCAGCAGCTTAGATGGGGGCCCTAATCAGCCCCAGCATTTT.

Ten or more counts support this clonotype. The chain recombines TRBV25-1 with TRBJ2-1; TRBD1 matches at 7 bases. The CDR3 consists of 17 residues. Germline V lookup: CDR1 MGHDK, CDR2 SYGVNS. J gave up 8 bases and V 5 bases, and 18 bases lay outside the gene matches. For the CDR3, the DNA is TGTGCCAGCAGTCCACGACAGGGTCAAAGGAAGATGGATGAGCAGTTCTTC. Translated: CASSPRQGQRKMDEQFF.

This clonotype was seen more than once but under ten times. The chain is built from TRBV2 and TRBJ2-5; D tentatively fits TRBD1 or TRBD2 (7 bases each). Germline CDR1 reads SNHLY; CDR2 reads FYNNEI. CDR3 length equals 15 residues. Trimming stripped 4 bases from V and 1 base from J, with 13 bases between. The CDR3, as DNA: TGTGCCAGCAGTGTCGCAGGGGGGGGCCAAGAGACCCAGTACTTC. Its protein product is CASSVAGGGQETQYF.

This clonotype has only a few counts. The CDR3, as DNA: TGTGCCAGCAGGATAGGGACAGCCGTAACCTACGAGCAGTACTTC. Its translation: CASRIGTAVTYEQYF. The chain uses TRBV6-1 and TRBJ2-7; TRBD1 matches at 7 bases. V dropped 6 bases and J dropped 2; count of bases not matched to a gene: 10. The V gene's germline CDR1 is MNHNS and CDR2 SASEGT. The CDR3 totals 15 residues.

The V and J genes are TRBV29-1 and TRBJ2-5, with D perhaps matching TRBD2 (5 bases). Trimming removed 6 bases at V and 9 bases at J, with 14 bases between. CDR1 and CDR2 from the germline V gene are SQVTM and ANQGSEA. The length of the CDR3 is 11 residues. The chain's CDR3 is CSVGGDTPQYF. The CDR3 DNA reads TGCAGCGTCGGAGGTGACACGCCCCAGTACTTC.

CDR3 amino acids: CASSPLRSYNEQFF. The CDR3 bases are TGTGCCAGCAGCCCGTTGAGGTCCTACAATGAGCAGTTCTTC. V and J are TRBV3-1 and TRBJ2-1, with D hard to call. There are 14 residues in the CDR3. The V end lost 4 bases, the J end lost 1 base, and 8 bases lay between the germline ends. Germline V gene sequence: CDR1 LGHDT, CDR2 YNNKEL (reference sequence).

The rearrangement joins TRBV7-2 to TRBJ2-3, with D possibly matching TRBD1 (6 bases). The CDR3 is 14 residues long. V shed 5 bases and J shed 1 base, with 10 bases lying between them. Germline lookup yields CDR1 SGHTA and CDR2 FQGNSA. The CDR3 is CASSVRQGTDTQYF. CDR3 nucleotides: TGTGCCAGCAGCGTAAGACAGGGCACAGATACGCAGTATTTT.

This clonotype was counted ten times or more. The rearrangement joins TRBV7-9 to TRBJ1-4, with TRBD1 as a possible D gene (6 bases). The CDR3 totals 13 residues. V was cut by 4 bases and J by 8 bases, with 11 bases left in between. Germline CDR1 is SEHNR and CDR2 is FQNEAQ (reference sequence). Here the CDR3 DNA reads TGTGCCAGCAGCTACAGGGTAGGAGAAAAACTGTTTTTT. The encoded protein is CASSYRVGEKLFF.

Concerning this clonotype: A read error is possible here, since a much larger clone lies one base away. V usage is TRBV10-3 and J usage is TRBJ1-5, with TRBD1 identical over 7 bases. The germline V gene has CDR1 ENHRY and CDR2 SYGVKD. The CDR3 extends over 15 amino acids. The CDR3 reads CAISAGTASNQPQRF. Here the CDR3 DNA reads TGTGCCATCAGTGCCGGGACAGCTAGCAATCAGCCCCAGCGTTTT.

V and J are TRBV20-1 and TRBJ2-7; no clear D gene. This CDR3 comprises 11 residues. Germline V gene lookup returns CDR1 DFQATT and CDR2 SNEGSKA (reference sequence). V was clipped by 6 bases and J by 7 bases, with 13 bases between them. CDR3 amino acids: CSAPGIWEQYF. CDR3 bases: TGCAGTGCCCCCGGAATTTGGGAGCAGTACTTC.